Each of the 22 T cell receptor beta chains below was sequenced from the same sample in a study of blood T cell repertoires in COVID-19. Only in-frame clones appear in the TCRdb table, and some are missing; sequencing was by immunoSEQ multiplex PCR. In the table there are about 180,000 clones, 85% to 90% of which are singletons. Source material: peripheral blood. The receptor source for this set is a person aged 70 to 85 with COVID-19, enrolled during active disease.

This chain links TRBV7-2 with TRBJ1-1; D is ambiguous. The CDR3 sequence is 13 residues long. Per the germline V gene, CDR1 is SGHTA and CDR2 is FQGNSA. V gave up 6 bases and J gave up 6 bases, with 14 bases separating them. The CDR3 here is CASRPNLSPEAFF. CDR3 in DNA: TGTGCCAGCAGACCTAACCTTAGCCCTGAAGCTTTCTTT.

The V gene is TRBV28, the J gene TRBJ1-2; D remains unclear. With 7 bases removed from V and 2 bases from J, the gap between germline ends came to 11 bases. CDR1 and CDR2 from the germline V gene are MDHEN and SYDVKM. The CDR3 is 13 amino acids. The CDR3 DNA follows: TGTGCCAGCACTAAAGCTACGAACTATGGCTACACCTTC. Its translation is CASTKATNYGYTF.

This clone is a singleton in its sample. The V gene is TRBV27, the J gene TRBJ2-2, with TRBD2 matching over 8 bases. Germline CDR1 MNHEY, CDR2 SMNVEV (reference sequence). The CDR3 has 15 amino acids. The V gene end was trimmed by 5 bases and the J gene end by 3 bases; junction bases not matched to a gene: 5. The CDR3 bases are TGTGCCAGCAGTGGGACTAGGTTTGACACCGGGGAGCTGTTTTTT. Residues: CASSGTRFDTGELFF.

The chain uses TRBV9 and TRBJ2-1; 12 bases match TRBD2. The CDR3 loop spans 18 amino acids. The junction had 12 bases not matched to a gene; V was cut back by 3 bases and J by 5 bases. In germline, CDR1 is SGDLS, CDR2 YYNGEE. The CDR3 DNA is TGTGCCAGCAGCGGGGGCACTAGCGGGGGGCCCCGAAACAATGAGCAGTTCTTC. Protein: CASSGGTSGGPRNNEQFF.

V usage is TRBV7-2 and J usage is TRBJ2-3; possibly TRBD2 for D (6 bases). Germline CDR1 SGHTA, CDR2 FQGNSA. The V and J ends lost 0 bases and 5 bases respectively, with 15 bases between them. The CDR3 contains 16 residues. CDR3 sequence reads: CASSLAFQRAGDTQYF. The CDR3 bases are TGTGCCAGCAGCTTAGCATTCCAGCGGGCAGGAGATACGCAGTATTTT.

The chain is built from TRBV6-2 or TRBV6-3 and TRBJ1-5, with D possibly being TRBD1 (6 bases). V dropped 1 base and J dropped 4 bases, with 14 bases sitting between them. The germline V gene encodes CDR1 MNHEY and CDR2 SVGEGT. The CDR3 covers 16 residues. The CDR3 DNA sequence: TGTGCCAGCAGTTACTGGACCGACAGGACGAATCAGCCCCAGCATTTT. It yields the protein CASSYWTDRTNQPQHF.

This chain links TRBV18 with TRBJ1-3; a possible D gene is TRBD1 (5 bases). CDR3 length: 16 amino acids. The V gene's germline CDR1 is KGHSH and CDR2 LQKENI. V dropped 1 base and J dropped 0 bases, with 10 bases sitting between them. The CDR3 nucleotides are TGTGCCAGCTCACCACTTAACAGGTTCTCTGGAAACACCATATATTTT. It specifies CASSPLNRFSGNTIYF.

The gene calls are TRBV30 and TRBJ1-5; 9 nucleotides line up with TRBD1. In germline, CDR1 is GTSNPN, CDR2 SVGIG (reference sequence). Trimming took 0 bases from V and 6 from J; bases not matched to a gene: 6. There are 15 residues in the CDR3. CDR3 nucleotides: TGTGCCTGGAGTGTAAGGGACAGGGCGGTTCAGCCCCAGCATTTT. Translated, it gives CAWSVRDRAVQPQHF.

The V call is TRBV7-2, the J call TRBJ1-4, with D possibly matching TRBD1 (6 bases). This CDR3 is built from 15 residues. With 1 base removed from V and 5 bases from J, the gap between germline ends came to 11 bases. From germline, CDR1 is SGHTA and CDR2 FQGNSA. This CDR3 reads CASSLVGTQNEKLFF. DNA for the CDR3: TGTGCCAGCAGCTTAGTGGGGACACAGAATGAAAAACTGTTTTTT.

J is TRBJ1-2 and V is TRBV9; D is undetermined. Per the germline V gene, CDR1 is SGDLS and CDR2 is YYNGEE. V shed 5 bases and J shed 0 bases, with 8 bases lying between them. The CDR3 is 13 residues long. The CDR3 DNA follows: TGTGCCAGCAGGGCAGAAGCTAACTATGGCTACACCTTC. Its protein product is CASRAEANYGYTF.

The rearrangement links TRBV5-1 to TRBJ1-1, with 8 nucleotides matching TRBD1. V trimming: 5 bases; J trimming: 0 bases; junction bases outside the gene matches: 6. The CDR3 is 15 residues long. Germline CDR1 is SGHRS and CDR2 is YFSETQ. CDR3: CASRGQDRVNTEAFF. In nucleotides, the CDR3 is TGCGCCAGCAGGGGTCAGGACAGGGTGAACACTGAAGCTTTCTTT.

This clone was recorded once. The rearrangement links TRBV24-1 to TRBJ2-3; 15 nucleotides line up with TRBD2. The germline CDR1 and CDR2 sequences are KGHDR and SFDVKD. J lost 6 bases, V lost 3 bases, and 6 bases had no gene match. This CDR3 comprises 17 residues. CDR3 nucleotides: TGTGCCACCAGTGATGTGGGACTAGCGGGAGGTGCGGATACGCAGTATTTT. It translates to CATSDVGLAGGADTQYF.

CDR3 protein: CASSDLQGAETQYF. The CDR3 coding sequence is TGTGCCAGCAGCGACTTACAGGGGGCGGAGACCCAGTACTTC. V is TRBV7-2 and J is TRBJ2-5; 9 nucleotides align to TRBD1. The length of the CDR3 is 14 residues. V lost 5 bases, J lost 5 bases, and 6 bases stayed unmatched. The germline gives CDR1 SGHTA, CDR2 FQGNSA.

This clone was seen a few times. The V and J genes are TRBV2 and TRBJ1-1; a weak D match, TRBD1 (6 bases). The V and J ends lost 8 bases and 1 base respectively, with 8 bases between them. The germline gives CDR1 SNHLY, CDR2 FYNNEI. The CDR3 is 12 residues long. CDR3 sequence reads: CASDRQNTEAFF. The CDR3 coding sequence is TGTGCCAGCGACAGGCAGAACACTGAAGCTTTCTTT.

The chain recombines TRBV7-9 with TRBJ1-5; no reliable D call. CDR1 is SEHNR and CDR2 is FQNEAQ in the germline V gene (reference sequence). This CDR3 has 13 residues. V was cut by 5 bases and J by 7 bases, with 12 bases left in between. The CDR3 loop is CASSREDEQPQHF. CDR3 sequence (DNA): TGTGCCAGCAGCCGAGAAGATGAGCAGCCCCAGCATTTT.

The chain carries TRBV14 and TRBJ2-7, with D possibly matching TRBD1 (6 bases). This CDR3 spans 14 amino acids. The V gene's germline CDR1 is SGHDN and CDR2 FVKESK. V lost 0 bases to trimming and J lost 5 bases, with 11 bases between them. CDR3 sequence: CASSQEWQGNEQYF. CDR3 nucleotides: TGTGCCAGCAGCCAAGAATGGCAGGGGAACGAGCAGTACTTC.

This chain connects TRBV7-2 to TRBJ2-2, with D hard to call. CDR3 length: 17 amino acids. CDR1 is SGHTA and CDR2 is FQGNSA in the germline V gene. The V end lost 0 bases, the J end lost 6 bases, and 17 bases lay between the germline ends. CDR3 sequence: CASSLAPSQVLSGELFF. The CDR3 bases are TGTGCCAGCAGCTTAGCGCCGAGTCAGGTGTTATCCGGGGAGCTGTTTTTT.

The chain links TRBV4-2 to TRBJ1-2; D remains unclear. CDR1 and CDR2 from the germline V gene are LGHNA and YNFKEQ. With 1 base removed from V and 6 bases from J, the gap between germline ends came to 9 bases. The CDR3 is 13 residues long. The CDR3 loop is CASSQAPGDGYTF. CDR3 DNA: TGTGCCAGCAGCCAAGCCCCCGGGGATGGCTACACCTTC.

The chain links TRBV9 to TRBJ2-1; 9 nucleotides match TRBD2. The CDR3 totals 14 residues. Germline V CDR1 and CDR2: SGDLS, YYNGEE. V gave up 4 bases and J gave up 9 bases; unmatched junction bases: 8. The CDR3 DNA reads TGTGCCAGCAGCATCCGCGGGGGGGCCTCTGAGCAGTTCTTC. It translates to CASSIRGGASEQFF.

The CDR3 loop is CATIEAGGSYNEQFF. The CDR3 nucleotides read TGTGCCACCATCGAAGCGGGAGGGTCCTACAATGAGCAGTTCTTC. This chain uses TRBV28 with TRBJ2-1; 10 positions match TRBD2. J gave up 1 base and V 10 bases, and 7 bases lay outside the gene matches. The length of the CDR3 is 15 residues. The germline gives CDR1 MDHEN, CDR2 SYDVKM.

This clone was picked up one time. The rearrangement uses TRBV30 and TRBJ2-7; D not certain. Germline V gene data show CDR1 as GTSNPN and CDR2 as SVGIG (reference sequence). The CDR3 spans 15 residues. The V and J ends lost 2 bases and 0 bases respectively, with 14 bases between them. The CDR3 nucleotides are TGTGCCTGGAGTACCCTCCTTTACACCTCCTACGAGCAGTACTTC. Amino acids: CAWSTLLYTSYEQYF.

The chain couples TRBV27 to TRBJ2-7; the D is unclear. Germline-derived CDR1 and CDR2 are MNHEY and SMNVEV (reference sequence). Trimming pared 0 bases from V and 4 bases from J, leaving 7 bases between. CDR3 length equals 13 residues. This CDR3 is CASSLSGRYEQYF. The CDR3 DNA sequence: TGTGCCAGCAGTTTATCGGGCAGATACGAGCAGTACTTC.